Following are 32 T cell receptor beta chains from one sample sequenced in a study of graft-versus-host responses after intestinal transplantation. Processed graft tissue released its intraepithelial and lamina propria lymphocytes. Assay: immunoSEQ multiplex PCR; the TCRdb copy retains only in-frame clones and omits some. The sample contains approximately 10,000 clones, about three quarters of which appear only once. Source: ileum tissue, taken about 150 days after intestinal transplantation. These receptors came from a human patient who received an intestinal transplant, so some T cells may come from the graft donor.

This clone was found once. The V call is TRBV7-9, the J call TRBJ1-4; 8 positions match TRBD1. Trimming took 2 bases from V and 7 from J; bases not matched to a gene: 9. Germline V gene data show CDR1 as SEHNR and CDR2 as FQNEAQ (reference sequence). CDR3 length: 16 amino acids. The CDR3 reads CASSLYRDRHVEKLFF. The DNA for the CDR3 is TGTGCCAGCAGCTTATACAGGGACAGGCATGTTGAAAAACTGTTTTTT.

The J gene is TRBJ1-1, the V gene TRBV4-1, with TRBD1 as a possible D gene (5 bases). V shed 4 bases and J shed 7 bases, with 31 bases lying between them. The germline CDR1 and CDR2 sequences are MGHRA and YSYEKL. This CDR3 spans 19 amino acids. CDR3 sequence: CASSPWGEWLGSIVFEAFF. Here the CDR3 DNA reads TGCGCCAGCAGCCCCTGGGGGGAGTGGCTCGGGTCTATTGTCTTTGAAGCTTTCTTT.

V gene TRBV7-9 combines with J gene TRBJ1-2; no clear D. The CDR3 contains 13 residues. V shed 5 bases and J shed 8 bases, with 15 bases lying between them. Germline V CDR1 and CDR2: SEHNR, FQNEAQ (reference sequence). The CDR3 loop reads CASSVSVMGGYTF. CDR3 in DNA: TGTGCCAGCAGCGTTTCAGTGATGGGCGGCTACACCTTC.

The V call is TRBV6-5, the J call TRBJ1-2, with D possibly matching TRBD1 (5 bases). The CDR3 covers 13 residues. The germline CDR1 and CDR2 sequences are MNHEY and SVGAGI. The ends were cut back, 6 bases at V and 4 bases at J, with 12 bases in the middle. The CDR3 protein is CASREGAVYGYTF. DNA of the CDR3: TGTGCCAGCAGGGAAGGGGCCGTCTATGGCTACACCTTC.

V and J are TRBV7-8 and TRBJ1-2; weak D call: TRBD1 (5 bases). The V end lost 3 bases, the J end lost 7 bases, and 18 bases lay between the germline ends. The CDR3 consists of 15 residues. Per the germline V gene, CDR1 is SGHVS and CDR2 is FQNEAQ. The CDR3 coding sequence is TGTGCCAGCAGCTTGTTAGGTGCGGGGACTGCTGGCTACACCTTC. Encoded protein: CASSLLGAGTAGYTF.

This clone was detected once. V is TRBV11-2 and J is TRBJ2-7; 9 bases map to TRBD2. CDR3 size: 15 residues. V trimming: 5 bases; J trimming: 2 bases; junction bases outside the gene matches: 7. Germline assignment: CDR1 SGHAT and CDR2 FQNNGV. This CDR3 reads CASSPQASGTYEQYF. The CDR3 nucleotides read TGTGCCAGCAGCCCCCAGGCTAGCGGGACCTACGAGCAGTACTTC.

The genes are TRBV20-1 and TRBJ1-4; D not certain. The CDR3 sequence is 10 residues long. The V end was cut by 2 bases, the J end by 11 bases, with 6 bases between. In germline, CDR1 is DFQATT, CDR2 SNEGSKA (reference sequence). The CDR3 DNA sequence: TGCAGTGCTAGATCGGGGAAACTGTTTTTT. This sequence encodes CSARSGKLFF.

V and J are TRBV5-4 and TRBJ2-5; 10 bases fit TRBD2. The CDR3 loop spans 16 amino acids. The J segment lost 1 base and the V segment lost 3 bases, leaving 6 bases of the junction unmatched. Germline values: CDR1 SGHNT, CDR2 YYREEE (reference sequence). The CDR3 region has the DNA TGTGCCAGCAGCTGGGGGGAGCGGGAGGGCCAAGAGACCCAGTACTTC. It encodes CASSWGEREGQETQYF.

CDR3 region: CASSVISGELFF. The CDR3 DNA reads as TGTGCCAGCAGCGTTATTTCCGGGGAGCTGTTTTTT. This chain links TRBV9 with TRBJ2-2; D not resolved. This CDR3 spans 12 amino acids. V was clipped by 2 bases and J by 6 bases, with 5 bases between them. Germline V gene sequence: CDR1 SGDLS, CDR2 YYNGEE.

This chain links TRBV27 with TRBJ2-2; 7 positions agree with TRBD1. This CDR3 spans 16 amino acids. V shed 7 bases, J shed 6 bases, and the junction held 14 bases outside the gene matches. Germline V gene lookup returns CDR1 MNHEY and CDR2 SMNVEV (reference sequence). The CDR3 loop reads CASKGQLTERAGELFF. The CDR3 DNA follows: TGTGCCAGCAAGGGACAGCTTACTGAGAGGGCCGGGGAGCTGTTTTTT.

The chain uses TRBV15 and TRBJ2-6; 12 positions agree with TRBD1. The CDR3 has 17 amino acids. Germline V gene sequence: CDR1 LNHNV, CDR2 YYDKDF (reference sequence). The ends lost 4 bases at V and 4 bases at J; junction bases unmatched: 5. The CDR3: CATSTGQGAGGANVLTF. The CDR3 region has the DNA TGTGCCACCAGCACGGGACAGGGGGCGGGAGGGGCCAACGTCCTGACTTTC.

The chain couples TRBV4-3 to TRBJ2-5; D remains unclear. The CDR3 totals 17 residues. Germline V gene sequence: CDR1 LGHNA, CDR2 YSLEER. Between the trimmed V and J ends, which lost 0 bases and 2 bases, there was a span of 16 bases. The CDR3 DNA reads TGCGCCAGCAGCCAAGATTACCCTGGAACTACTCAAGAGACCCAGTACTTC. This translates into CASSQDYPGTTQETQYF.

The gene calls are TRBV9 and TRBJ2-3, with D possibly TRBD2 on 6 matching bases. Germline V gene lookup returns CDR1 SGDLS and CDR2 YYNGEE. The CDR3 runs 15 residues. The V and J ends lost 3 bases and 1 base respectively, with 12 bases between them. CDR3 residues: CASSGRGSRTDTQYF. For the CDR3, the DNA is TGTGCCAGCAGCGGGAGGGGTTCTCGCACAGATACGCAGTATTTT.

The CDR3 spells CSVEDRTYEQYF. The CDR3 bases are TGCAGCGTGGAGGACAGGACCTACGAGCAGTACTTC. The V and J genes are TRBV29-1 and TRBJ2-7; 7 bases are shared with TRBD1. V lost 6 bases, J lost 2 bases, and 4 bases stayed unmatched. Per germline, CDR1 SQVTM and CDR2 ANQGSEA. CDR3 length: 12 residues.

V and J are TRBV6-4 and TRBJ2-1; a possible D gene is TRBD1 (5 bases). The CDR3 totals 15 residues. Trimming removed 5 bases from V and 1 base from J, with 12 bases in between. CDR1 and CDR2 (germline): MRHNA, SNTAGT. Here the CDR3 DNA reads TGTGCCAGCAGTCAAGGCAGGGATTCCTACAATGAGCAGTTCTTC. It translates to CASSQGRDSYNEQFF.

The V and J genes are TRBV7-9 and TRBJ1-1, with D perhaps TRBD1 (6 bases). CDR1 is SEHNR and CDR2 is FQNEAQ in the germline V gene (reference sequence). This CDR3 contains 12 residues. The V end lost 5 bases, the J end lost 6 bases, and 10 bases lay between the germline ends. CDR3: CASSRTVSEAFF. The CDR3, as DNA: TGTGCCAGCAGCCGGACAGTCTCTGAAGCTTTCTTT.

The V and J genes are TRBV25-1 and TRBJ2-5; TRBD2 matches 8 bases. V shed 2 bases, J shed 5 bases, and the junction held 10 bases outside the gene matches. The CDR3 runs to 16 residues. Germline values: CDR1 MGHDK, CDR2 SYGVNS. CDR3 nucleotides: TGTGCCAGCAGTGAAGAGCGGGGGAGCGGCGGGGAGACCCAGTACTTC. Its translation is CASSEERGSGGETQYF.

The chain has TRBV27 and TRBJ2-7; 12 bases agree with TRBD1. CDR3 length equals 14 residues. The germline V gene encodes CDR1 MNHEY and CDR2 SMNVEV (reference sequence). V lost 5 bases and J lost 6; bases outside the gene matches: 5. The CDR3 DNA sequence: TGTGCCAGCAGTGACGGGACAGGGGGCTCCGAGCAGTACTTC. This translates into CASSDGTGGSEQYF.

This clone was found once. The rearrangement links TRBV5-8 to TRBJ1-2; D ambiguous. Germline V gene sequence: CDR1 SGHTS, CDR2 YDEGEE. The CDR3 has 15 amino acids. The V gene lost 2 bases and the J gene lost 4 bases, with 15 bases spanning the gap. CDR3 sequence reads: CASSFRGGRSYGYTF. The CDR3 bases are TGTGCCAGCAGCTTTCGGGGAGGACGGTCCTATGGCTACACCTTC.

This rearrangement joins TRBV13 to TRBJ2-5, with 13 bases fitting TRBD2. CDR1 is PRHDT, CDR2 FYEKMQ, per germline (reference sequence). Trimming removed 5 bases from V and 4 bases from J; junction bases left unmatched: 13. CDR3 size: 18 residues. CDR3 in amino acids: CASSLIGLAGVRGETQYF. The CDR3 bases are TGTGCCAGCAGCCTCATCGGACTAGCGGGAGTAAGGGGAGAGACCCAGTACTTC.

V is TRBV12-5 and J is TRBJ1-1; TRBD1 matches 7 bases. V gave up 4 bases and J gave up 4 bases; unmatched junction bases: 9. Germline values: CDR1 LGHNT, CDR2 FRNRAP. CDR3 length: 15 amino acids. CDR3 loop: CASGSHRGSGTEAFF. The CDR3 nucleotides read TGTGCTAGTGGTTCCCACAGGGGAAGCGGCACTGAAGCTTTCTTT.

The rearrangement uses TRBV6-4 and TRBJ2-5; 12 bases agree with TRBD2. The CDR3 sequence is 19 residues long. The V gene end was trimmed by 0 bases and the J gene end by 5 bases; junction bases not matched to a gene: 13. Germline CDR1 and CDR2: MRHNA and SNTAGT. CDR3 sequence reads: CASSDSSTSGRSRGETQYF. CDR3 nucleotides: TGTGCCAGCAGTGACTCCTCGACTAGCGGGAGAAGCCGGGGGGAGACCCAGTACTTC.

This clone was recorded a few times. J is TRBJ1-1 and V is TRBV4-2; D unclear. The germline gives CDR1 LGHNA, CDR2 YNFKEQ. This CDR3 has 15 amino acids. Trimming took off 0 bases at V and 0 bases at J, with 8 bases between the two ends. CDR3 in DNA: TGTGCCAGCAGCCAAGAACCGGGGATGAACACTGAAGCTTTCTTT. Its translation: CASSQEPGMNTEAFF.

The genes are TRBV11-3 and TRBJ2-7, with 9 positions matching TRBD1. J lost 2 bases, V lost 3 bases, and 8 bases had no gene match. The V gene's germline CDR1 is SGHNT and CDR2 YENEEA. This CDR3 region has 16 residues. The CDR3, as DNA: TGTGCCAGCAGCTTTGGGGTAGGGGACAGGGCCTACGAGCAGTACTTC. Its protein product is CASSFGVGDRAYEQYF.

The chain carries TRBV14 and TRBJ1-2, with TRBD1 matching over 7 bases. Trimming removed 0 bases from V and 6 bases from J; junction bases left unmatched: 4. This CDR3 has 14 amino acids. The germline V gene encodes CDR1 SGHDN and CDR2 FVKESK. The CDR3 is CASSQDRGLNGYTF. The CDR3 DNA reads as TGTGCCAGCAGCCAAGATAGGGGGCTGAATGGCTACACCTTC.

The V gene is TRBV13, the J gene TRBJ1-4; 9 bases map to TRBD1. This CDR3 has 16 amino acids. Trimming removed 0 bases from V and 7 bases from J; junction bases left unmatched: 6. The germline V gene has CDR1 PRHDT and CDR2 FYEKMQ (reference sequence). The CDR3 bases are TGTGCCAGCAGCTTAGGGGACAGGGGATTTGGTGAAAAACTGTTTTTT. Its protein is CASSLGDRGFGEKLFF.

The V gene is TRBV29-1, the J gene TRBJ2-7; TRBD2 matches 8 bases. The length of the CDR3 is 12 residues. Germline values: CDR1 SQVTM, CDR2 ANQGSEA. Trimming at V came to 5 bases and at J to 1 base, leaving 1 base not matched to a gene. The CDR3 reads CSVREGSYEQYF. The CDR3, as DNA: TGCAGCGTTCGGGAGGGTTCCTACGAGCAGTACTTC.

V gene TRBV7-3 combines with J gene TRBJ1-1; D gene unclear. Per germline, CDR1 SGHTA and CDR2 FQGTGA. The CDR3 has 13 residues. V lost 3 bases and J lost 3, with 8 bases in between. The CDR3 coding sequence is TGTGCCAGCAGCTTTGCCAGTGACACTGAAGCTTTCTTT. This sequence encodes CASSFASDTEAFF.

Of note for this clone: Other DNA sequences in this specimen translate into the identical CDR3. The CDR3 coding sequence is TGCGCCAGCAGCCCCGGGACTAGCGGGTACAATGAGCAGTTCTTC. Translating it yields CASSPGTSGYNEQFF. The V gene is TRBV5-1, the J gene TRBJ2-1; 12 nucleotides match TRBD2. The CDR3 is 15 amino acids. V shed 4 bases and J 4 bases; nucleotides not matched to a gene: 3. Germline V CDR1 and CDR2: SGHRS, YFSETQ.

The chain employs TRBV27 and TRBJ1-4; no reliable D call. CDR1 and CDR2 (germline): MNHEY, SMNVEV (reference sequence). The CDR3 is 14 residues long. V was trimmed by 6 bases and J by 8 bases, leaving 16 bases between them. The CDR3 loop reads CASSKVDYREKLFF. CDR3 in DNA: TGTGCCAGCAGCAAAGTTGACTACCGAGAAAAACTGTTTTTT.

DNA of the CDR3: TGCGCCAGCAGCTTAGGACAGCCCGGGGAGCTGTTTTTT. This gives the protein CASSLGQPGELFF. The chain joins TRBV5-1 to TRBJ2-2; possible D gene TRBD1, 6 bases. Trimming stripped 2 bases from V and 6 bases from J, with 8 bases between. This CDR3 is 13 amino acids long. Per germline, CDR1 SGHRS and CDR2 YFSETQ.

The rearrangement joins TRBV5-1 to TRBJ1-1; 7 bases are shared with TRBD1. CDR3 length equals 15 residues. Germline V gene lookup returns CDR1 SGHRS and CDR2 YFSETQ. The V and J ends lost 4 bases and 4 bases, in that order; junction bases with no gene match: 10. CDR3 bases: TGCGCCAGCAGCCGGGACAGCGGAGCGCTCACTGAAGCTTTCTTT. It codes for CASSRDSGALTEAFF.